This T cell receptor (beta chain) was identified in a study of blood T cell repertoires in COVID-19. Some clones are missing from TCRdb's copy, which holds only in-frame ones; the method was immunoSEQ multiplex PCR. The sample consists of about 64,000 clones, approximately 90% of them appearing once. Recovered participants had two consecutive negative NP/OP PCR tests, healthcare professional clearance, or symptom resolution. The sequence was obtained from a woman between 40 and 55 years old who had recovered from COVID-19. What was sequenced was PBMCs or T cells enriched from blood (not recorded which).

The CDR3 bases are TGTGCCAGCAGCCCCCCCGAGTTACAGGGGAACCTTAATGAAAAACTGTTTTTT. As protein: CASSPPELQGNLNEKLFF. The chain joins TRBV3-1 (or the pseudogene TRBV3-2) to TRBJ1-4, with 7 bases identical to TRBD1. Trimming at V came to 4 bases and at J to 4 bases, leaving 15 bases not matched to a gene. The CDR3 extends over 18 amino acids. Germline lookup yields CDR1 LGHDT and CDR2 YNNKEL (reference sequence).